The entry that follows covers one T cell receptor beta chain sequence. Its target antigen remains unknown. Per-base qualities were not stored, and no clone one base away is much larger. Using the deep immunoSEQ assay, multiplex PCR amplified TCR CDR3 regions from genomic DNA. Extracted genomic DNA from each cell subset was distributed evenly across all wells of several immunoSEQ 96-well plates, and each plate was treated as a replicate. For sorted subsets, 150 to 250 ng genomic DNA, equal to 30,000 or so T cell genomes, was loaded into each replicate PCR. Purified libraries were quantified with a Qubit 3.0 fluorometer, sized on a Bioanalyzer 2100, and re-quantified with the KAPA Library Quantification kit. A separate single-read 150-cycle Illumina NextSeq 550 flow cell was used to sequence each immunoSEQ 96-well plate. The original pipeline was this. Because the immunoSEQ output held only junctional sequences and lacked quality scores, the filtering could not match the filtering applied to full-length reads. Sequences were annotated with PyIR, a Python wrapper for IgBLAST v1.9, and V/J genes and CDR3 were assigned using IMGT germline references. Any read was removed if the V/J assignment was weak (E-value above 1e-6), the CDR3 was missing, or the read contained stop codons, out-of-frame junctions, or ambiguous translated residues. V3J clonotypes were defined as sequences sharing the same inferred V gene, J gene, and CDR3 amino acid sequence. Percentage overlap between repertoires was computed as shared unique clonotypes divided by the size of the smaller repertoire. Repertoire richness was assessed with RTK rarefaction, the Chao1 estimator, and Recon v2.1 estimates of unobserved clonotypes. Generation probabilities for all TCRbeta clonotypes obtained by the gDNA method from four donors were computed using OLGA. Drawn from immuneACCESS, this table holds only the in-frame rearrangements with V and J called that TCRdb kept. Clones are partly lost; checked studies trace under half to an unresolved V gene and leave the rest unexplained. V, J and clone size reflect that table, while D and trimming were determined from the DNA. For this sample there are approximately 2,000,000 clones; around 93% appear just once. Approximately 1.7% of the sample belongs to the ten largest clones.

Based on the germline V gene (reference sequence), the CDR1 and CDR2 sequences are SGHNT and YYREEE. The germline V end is reduced by 3 bases and the J end by 4 bases; junction bases left unmatched: 9. Spanning cysteine to phenylalanine, the CDR3 consists of 15 amino acids. Only the CDR3 DNA stays, 45 bases, in frame from base 1. This sample was taken from a study of shared clonotypes between healthy human individuals (dated by TCRdb to 2019 to 2021). In the study overall: A few men and a couple of women, aged 18 to 49 years, made up the cohort. Per donor, three plates each were used for CD4 naive and CD4 memory, two for CD8 naive, and one for CD8 memory. Blood TCR repertoires of roughly five healthy adults were deeply sequenced to estimate repertoire size and the extent of clonotype sharing between individuals. Different laboratories and diverse techniques were used to prepare libraries and sequence TCR repertoires, to increase sequencing depth and limit assay-specific biases. Leukapheresis yielded between about 0.85 and 10 billion PBMCs per donor.

For the CD8 naive samples, CD45RO-negative cells were positively selected for CCR7, yielding a CD45RA+CCR7+ population from which TemRA cells were excluded. Donors were healthy HIV-negative adults with no recently reported acute infections or vaccinations. Only Caucasian adults living in Nashville, Tennessee, USA were represented among the donors. Blood was obtained by leukapheresis, after which PBMCs were separated by Ficoll-Histopaque density gradient centrifugation and cryopreserved in liquid nitrogen vapor phase. Analytical flow cytometry was used to check the purity and quantity of every magnetically sorted T cell population. Genomic DNA was isolated from every sorted fraction and measured by UV absorbance on a Nanodrop 2000c. Results the study describes overall, beyond this receptor: Rarefaction of sorted-subset datasets indicated incomplete sequencing despite the large sequencing depth. Naive subsets generally had larger estimated clonotype richness than memory subsets did. Sampling was limited to blood, and TCR repertoires in tissue likely differ from TCR repertoires in blood. Compared with non-shared clonotypes, clonotypes shared by all four sorted-subset donors had higher generation probabilities. The small number of donors limited the genetic and exposure-history diversity represented. When a handful of donors were compared, the shared fraction of clonotypes was around 5.1% for naive CD4, roughly 3.4% for naive CD8, 2% to 2.5% for memory CD4, and 0.35% to 0.4% for memory CD8. Pairwise subsampling led to the expectation that sequencing depth would affect the degree of clonotype sharing among donors.

This clonotype was obtained from a man between 18 and 29 years old in good health. Some clones in this sample may be carry-over from other donors' samples. Specimen: naive CD8+ T cells from PBMCs. The cell subset or site label for this specimen denotes: CD45RA+CCR7+. Recombination joined TRBV5-4 with TRBJ2-7; 8 middle bases align to TRBD1. The DNA sequence is TGTGCCAGCAGCTGGGGCGCAGGGGGCGGTTACGAGCAGTACTTC. Translated, it gives CASSWGAGGGYEQYF.